Below, 14 T cell receptor beta chains from the same sample are listed, as sequenced in a study of blood T cell repertoires in COVID-19. The data were produced by immunoSEQ multiplex PCR, yet TCRdb's version contains in-frame clones alone and is incomplete. The sample has more than 50,000 clones; 90% to 95% are singletons. Sequences were obtained from peripheral blood. Source of these receptors: a human donor in a cohort sampled during active COVID-19.

The chain joins TRBV5-1 to TRBJ2-7; tentative D call: TRBD2 (6 bases). Trimming shortened V by 4 bases and J by 1 base, and 18 bases separated the two germline ends. CDR3 size: 16 residues. Germline V gene data show CDR1 as SGHRS and CDR2 as YFSETQ. CDR3 sequence: CASSGGLPNYSYEQYF. For the CDR3, the DNA is TGCGCCAGCAGCGGAGGACTACCCAACTATTCCTACGAGCAGTACTTC.

The CDR3 here is CASSNGLVGEQFF. The DNA for the CDR3 is TGTGCCAGCAGCAACGGACTAGTAGGTGAGCAGTTCTTC. The genes are TRBV11-3 and TRBJ2-1, with 7 bases lining up with TRBD2. The ends lost 5 bases at V and 9 bases at J; junction bases unmatched: 7. The CDR3 totals 13 residues. The germline V gene encodes CDR1 SGHNT and CDR2 YENEEA.

The V call is TRBV19, the J call TRBJ1-2; D possibly corresponds to TRBD1 (5 bases). The CDR3 loop spans 15 amino acids. The V end was cut by 5 bases, the J end by 5 bases, with 18 bases between. Per the germline V gene, CDR1 is LNHDA and CDR2 is SQIVND (reference sequence). The CDR3 here is CASSGQDKGLYGYTF. CDR3 in DNA: TGTGCCAGTAGTGGCCAAGATAAGGGGCTTTATGGCTACACCTTC.

This rearrangement joins TRBV7-9 to TRBJ1-1; 7 bases align to TRBD1. The CDR3 extends over 13 amino acids. Germline V lookup: CDR1 SEHNR, CDR2 FQNEAQ (reference sequence). V lost 8 bases and J lost 4; bases outside the gene matches: 7. The CDR3 spells CASFVGGGTEAFF. Written as DNA, the CDR3 is TGTGCCAGCTTTGTAGGGGGCGGCACTGAAGCTTTCTTT.

V gene TRBV9 combines with J gene TRBJ1-1; TRBD1 aligns across 9 bases. Germline CDR1 and CDR2: SGDLS and YYNGEE. The CDR3 covers 14 residues. V lost 3 bases, J lost 3 bases, and 3 bases stayed unmatched. The CDR3 bases are TGTGCCAGCAGCGGCGGGACAGGGTACACTGAAGCTTTCTTT. This codes for CASSGGTGYTEAFF.

The J gene is TRBJ2-1, the V gene TRBV4-2, with TRBD2 matching 9 bases. This CDR3 is 16 amino acids long. V trimming: 5 bases; J trimming: 10 bases; junction bases outside the gene matches: 15. The germline V gene has CDR1 LGHNA and CDR2 YNFKEQ. The CDR3 region is CASSARGLAGQIEQFF. The CDR3 bases are TGTGCCAGCAGCGCCCGGGGTCTAGCGGGACAGATCGAGCAGTTCTTC.

The gene calls are TRBV6-5 and TRBJ1-6, with TRBD1 matching over 8 bases. The ends lost 0 bases at V and 5 bases at J; junction bases unmatched: 0. The CDR3 is 15 amino acids. Per the germline V gene, CDR1 is MNHEY and CDR2 is SVGAGI. CDR3 in amino acids: CASSYSGQDNSPLHF. As DNA, the CDR3 is TGTGCCAGCAGTTACTCGGGACAGGATAATTCACCCCTCCACTTT.

This CDR3 reads CASSLGPGSGYTF. The CDR3 bases are TGTGCCAGCAGCTTAGGCCCAGGGTCTGGCTACACCTTC. The chain employs TRBV7-3 and TRBJ1-2, with a weak D call TRBD1 (5 bases). Germline CDR1 and CDR2: SGHTA and FQGTGA. The CDR3 runs to 13 residues. Trimming stripped 2 bases from V and 7 bases from J, with 11 bases between.

V usage is TRBV6-5 and J usage is TRBJ1-6; maybe TRBD1 (6 bases). Trimming took off 4 bases at V and 7 bases at J, with 11 bases between the two ends. The CDR3 contains 14 residues. Per the germline V gene, CDR1 is MNHEY and CDR2 is SVGAGI. The CDR3 spells CASSFGGTNSPLHF. DNA of the CDR3: TGTGCCAGCAGTTTCGGGGGGACAAATTCACCCCTCCACTTT.

The V gene is TRBV4-3, the J gene TRBJ2-1, with a tentative D call TRBD1 (5 bases). The V and J ends lost 1 base and 3 bases respectively, with 16 bases between them. Germline V gives CDR1 LGHNA, CDR2 YSLEER. The CDR3 length is 17 residues. This CDR3 reads CASSQGRAPWGYNEQFF. CDR3 bases: TGCGCCAGCAGCCAAGGCAGGGCACCCTGGGGCTACAATGAGCAGTTCTTC.

The chain combines TRBV11-3 with TRBJ2-2; perhaps TRBD1 as D (6 bases). Germline V lookup: CDR1 SGHNT, CDR2 YENEEA. Trimming removed 5 bases at V and 5 bases at J, with 9 bases between. The length of the CDR3 is 13 residues. DNA of the CDR3: TGTGCCAGCAGCCAGAGGGGGACCGGGGAGCTGTTTTTT. Translation gives CASSQRGTGELFF.

V usage is TRBV3-1 (or the pseudogene TRBV3-2) and J usage is TRBJ1-1; possible D gene TRBD1, 6 bases. Trimming left V 5 bases short and J 7 bases short, with 11 bases between. This CDR3 has 12 residues. The germline V gene encodes CDR1 LGHDT and CDR2 YNNKEL (reference sequence). This CDR3 is CASSITGSEAFF. The CDR3 DNA is TGTGCCAGCAGCATCACAGGGAGTGAAGCTTTCTTT.

The V and J genes are TRBV4-1 and TRBJ2-2; the D gene is possibly TRBD2 (5 bases). CDR1 is MGHRA, CDR2 YSYEKL, per germline. The V and J ends lost 4 bases and 6 bases respectively, with 12 bases between them. The CDR3 is 14 amino acids. The CDR3 nucleotides are TGCGCCAGCAGCCCAAAGAGGGAAGCCGGGGAGCTGTTTTTT. Translation gives CASSPKREAGELFF.

The chain uses TRBV6-2 or TRBV6-3 and TRBJ1-1, with D maybe TRBD1 (6 bases). V was shortened by 6 bases and J by 4 bases, with 18 bases between the two germline ends. Germline values: CDR1 MNHEY, CDR2 SVGEGT. The CDR3 covers 15 residues. The CDR3 sequence is CASSSPGGGTTEAFF. As DNA, the CDR3 is TGTGCCAGCAGCAGCCCGGGGGGGGGCACCACTGAAGCTTTCTTT.